This TCR beta chain appears in the sequencing data of a study of blood T cell repertoires in COVID-19. Study background: PBMCs, B-cell-depleted T cells, or T cells were the source of the cDNA or gDNA that made up the material.

Unmatched junction bases numbered 6, after V lost 2 bases and J lost 9 bases. Germline CDR1 is SGHTA and CDR2 is FQGNSA. The CDR3 consists of 15 residues. This clone showed up just once. As processed by the authors: Estimated nucleated cell counts came from reference gene primer amplification. Here immunoSEQ multiplex PCR was the method, and the copy in TCRdb shows in-frame clones only, minus some. V, J and clone size reflect that table, while D and trimming were determined from the DNA. The profile shows 120,000 or so clones, about 86% of them singletons. Sequencing input: peripheral blood. The sequence derives from an older man with active or convalescent COVID-19. This chain uses TRBV7-2 with TRBJ1-6, with 8 bases aligning to TRBD1. Here the CDR3 reads CASSLQGASGSPLHF. CDR3 coding DNA: TGTGCCAGCAGCTTACAGGGGGCTTCGGGTTCACCCCTCCACTTT. Filled out from reference TRBV7-2 and TRBJ1-6, the complete variable domain reads GAGVSQSPSNKVTEKGKDVELRCDPISGHTALYWYRQSLGQGLEFLIYFQGNSAPDKSGLPSDRFSAERTGGSVSTLTIQRTQQEDSAVYLCASSLQGASGSPLHFGNGTRLTVT.